This TCR beta chain was retrieved from a study of cytomegalovirus exposure and HLA in healthy donors. Study outcomes and limitations: Because they were indistinguishable, some V segments, including TRBV6-2 and TRBV6-3, were excluded. Evidence from a later analysis indicated that most CMV-associated TCR beta chains looked HLA-restricted. CMV serostatus stood as the only immune exposure information on hand.

For this clone: Antigen unknown.

This PCR relied on a set of 60 Vbeta primers and 13 Jbeta primers. Produced via immunoSEQ multiplex PCR; TCRdb's table is partial and in-frame only. This table has approximately 100,000 clones, around 85% appearing once. Unmatched junction bases numbered 8, after V lost 2 bases and J lost 4 bases. The CDR3 loop spans 16 amino acids. CDR1 and CDR2 (germline): SGHDT, YYEEEE. Each donor was healthy, and each was a bone marrow donor. The chain carries TRBV5-6 and TRBJ2-2; TRBD1 aligns across 7 bases. The sequenced material came from PBMCs. This receptor was taken from a man in his forties in good health and CMV-seropositive. DNA for the CDR3: TGTGCCAGCAGCTTTCTGGCCAGGGGGTCCACCGGGGAGCTGTTTTTT. It specifies CASSFLARGSTGELFF.